The 10 T cell receptor beta chains below come from one sample, sequenced in a study of T cell responses to AZD1222 COVID-19 vaccine. TCRdb keeps only in-frame clones here, not all; method: immunoSEQ multiplex PCR. The sample yields over 150,000 clones, roughly nine tenths seen once. The specimen was peripheral blood, collected on day 0 of AZD1222 vaccination. These receptors were taken from an adult in good health.

V is TRBV6-5 and J is TRBJ1-1; a weak D match, TRBD1 (5 bases). Trimming stripped 6 bases from V and 4 bases from J, with 15 bases between. CDR1 and CDR2 from the germline V gene are MNHEY and SVGAGI. The length of the CDR3 is 14 residues. CDR3 protein: CASSPQGFGTEAFF. The DNA for the CDR3 is TGTGCCAGCAGCCCCCAGGGTTTTGGCACTGAAGCTTTCTTT.

The chain has TRBV2 and TRBJ1-5; a weak D match, TRBD1 (5 bases). Trimming removed 3 bases from V and 0 bases from J, with 9 bases in between. The CDR3 covers 15 residues. In germline, CDR1 is SNHLY, CDR2 FYNNEI. CDR3: CASSDSGHSNQPQHF. The CDR3 nucleotides read TGTGCCAGCAGTGATTCTGGACATAGCAATCAGCCCCAGCATTTT.

This chain links TRBV5-1 with TRBJ1-1; 11 bases line up with TRBD1. This CDR3 spans 15 amino acids. The germline CDR1 and CDR2 sequences are SGHRS and YFSETQ. V lost 2 bases to trimming and J lost 5 bases; unmatched junction nucleotides: 5. The CDR3 is CASSLPGQGDTEAFF. For the CDR3, the DNA is TGCGCCAGCAGCTTACCGGGACAGGGGGATACTGAAGCTTTCTTT.

This clone was found once. This sequence joins TRBV21-1 and TRBJ2-7. TRBV21-1 is recorded as a pseudogene. The CDR3 consists of 20 residues. The CDR3 region has the DNA TGTGCCAGCAGCAAAAGCCCCGACAGGGGAGATAACGGGGGGGCCCACGAGCAGTACTTC. Residues: CASSKSPDRGDNGGAHEQYF.

CDR3 sequence (DNA): TGTGCCAGCAGCTATAGCGGGGTGAGAGATACGCAGTATTTT. This sequence encodes CASSYSGVRDTQYF. The genes are TRBV9 and TRBJ2-3; TRBD2 matches 8 bases. Germline V CDR1 and CDR2: SGDLS, YYNGEE. This CDR3 is built from 14 residues. V lost 4 bases and J lost 5; bases outside the gene matches: 6.

This clone showed up just once. V gene TRBV4-2 combines with J gene TRBJ2-5, with D possibly being TRBD1 (6 bases). The CDR3 has 14 amino acids. Trimming took 0 bases from V and 4 from J, leaving 9 bases between them. Germline CDR1 LGHNA, CDR2 YNFKEQ. DNA of the CDR3: TGTGCCAGCAGCCAAGATTCAGGGGTAGAGACCCAGTACTTC. Translated, it gives CASSQDSGVETQYF.

V gene TRBV4-3 combines with J gene TRBJ2-3; D is ambiguous. The CDR3 runs to 14 residues. The V gene's germline CDR1 is LGHNA and CDR2 YSLEER. The V end lost 1 base, the J end lost 3 bases, and 8 bases lay between the germline ends. The DNA for the CDR3 is TGCGCCAGCAGCCAAGGGGGTTCGACAGATACGCAGTATTTT. Protein product: CASSQGGSTDTQYF.

The V call is TRBV10-3, the J call TRBJ1-1; perhaps TRBD1 as D (5 bases). The V gene's germline CDR1 is ENHRY and CDR2 SYGVKD. Between the trimmed V and J ends, which lost 8 bases and 3 bases, there was a span of 10 bases. The CDR3 consists of 12 residues. The CDR3 DNA follows: TGTGCCATCGCGTCGACAGACACTGAAGCTTTCTTT. Its protein product is CAIASTDTEAFF.

V and J are TRBV4-2 and TRBJ2-3; weak D call: TRBD2 (6 bases). Germline-derived CDR1 and CDR2 are LGHNA and YNFKEQ. V was trimmed by 3 bases and J by 2 bases, leaving 12 bases between them. The CDR3 totals 15 residues. The CDR3, as DNA: TGTGCCAGCAGCCAGGGACTGGCTGACACAGATACGCAGTATTTT. This encodes CASSQGLADTDTQYF.

The rearrangement uses TRBV7-2 and TRBJ2-3, with 10 positions matching TRBD2. V was pared by 1 base and J by 1 base, with 5 bases of the junction left unmatched. Germline assignment: CDR1 SGHTA and CDR2 FQGNSA. The length of the CDR3 is 17 residues. The CDR3 coding sequence is TGTGCCAGCAGCTTAGAGGCTAGCGGGGGCCGCACAGATACGCAGTATTTT. Its translation: CASSLEASGGRTDTQYF.